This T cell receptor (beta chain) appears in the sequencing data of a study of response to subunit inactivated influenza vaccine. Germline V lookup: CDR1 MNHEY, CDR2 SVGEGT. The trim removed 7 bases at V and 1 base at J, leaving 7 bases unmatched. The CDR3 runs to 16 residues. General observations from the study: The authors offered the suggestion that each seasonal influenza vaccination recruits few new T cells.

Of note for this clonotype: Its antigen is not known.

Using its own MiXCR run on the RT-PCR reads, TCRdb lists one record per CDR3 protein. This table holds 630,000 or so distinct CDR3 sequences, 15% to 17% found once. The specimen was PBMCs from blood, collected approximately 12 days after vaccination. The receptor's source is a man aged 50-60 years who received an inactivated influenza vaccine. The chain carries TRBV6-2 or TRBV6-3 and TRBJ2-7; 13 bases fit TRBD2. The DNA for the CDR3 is TGTGCCAGCACCGACCGACTAGCGGGGGGATCCTACGAGCAGTACTTC. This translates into CASTDRLAGGSYEQYF.